One sample yielded the 25 T cell receptor beta chains listed below, sequenced in a study of T cell repertoires in cytomegalovirus infection. TCRdb re-called the reads through MiXCR, storing one row per CDR3 protein. The data contain 740,000 or so distinct CDR3 sequences, 35% of them singletons. The source material was PBMCs. The receptor source for this set is a human donor in good health (CMV status not recorded). Some clones in this sample may be carry-over from other donors' samples.

This clonotype appeared a single time. The gene calls are TRBV7-2 and TRBJ2-2; D is uncertain. Germline CDR1 SGHTA, CDR2 FQGNSA. The CDR3 spans 16 residues. V lost 6 bases to trimming and J lost 3 bases, with 17 bases between them. Here the CDR3 DNA reads TGTGCCAGCAGTCCTTCGGTGGGCCTTTACACCGGGGAGCTGTTTTTT. This encodes CASSPSVGLYTGELFF.

The rearrangement joins TRBV19 to TRBJ2-2; D ambiguous. The CDR3 is made up of 14 amino acids. Germline CDR1 LNHDA, CDR2 SQIVND (reference sequence). The V and J ends lost 3 bases and 5 bases respectively, with 10 bases between them. CDR3 sequence (DNA): TGTGCCAGTAGTATGAGAAAGGGAACCGGGGAGCTGTTTTTT. It specifies CASSMRKGTGELFF.

This clonotype was detected only a few times. The CDR3 DNA reads as TGTGCCAGCAGTGTTGTAGGGGGCGAGCAGTACTTC. It translates to CASSVVGGEQYF. This rearrangement joins TRBV6-1 to TRBJ2-7, with D perhaps TRBD1 (6 bases). The ends were cut back, 4 bases at V and 6 bases at J, with 10 bases in the middle. Germline lookup yields CDR1 MNHNS and CDR2 SASEGT. The CDR3 spans 12 residues.

This clonotype was detected a few times. The rearrangement links TRBV7-2 to TRBJ2-7; TRBD2 aligns across 8 bases. This CDR3 comprises 15 residues. Germline CDR1 reads SGHTA; CDR2 reads FQGNSA. V was clipped by 1 base and J by 4 bases; unmatched bases: 6. This CDR3 is CASSLGPGLEYEQYF. The CDR3 nucleotides are TGTGCCAGCAGCTTAGGGCCGGGACTAGAATACGAGCAGTACTTC.

The chain carries TRBV20-1 and TRBJ2-3; D is undetermined. V was clipped by 6 bases and J by 6 bases, with 25 bases between them. Germline CDR1 reads DFQATT; CDR2 reads SNEGSKA (reference sequence). The CDR3 contains 16 residues. The CDR3 DNA reads as TGCAGTGCGCCCCCTTCCTCCCCTGTTGGAAGGGATACGCAGTATTTT. Its translation is CSAPPSSPVGRDTQYF.

There are many counts of this clonotype. The V gene is TRBV7-2, the J gene TRBJ2-7, with 7 bases matching TRBD2. This CDR3 comprises 16 residues. Germline V CDR1 and CDR2: SGHTA, FQGNSA. V lost 1 base and J lost 3; bases outside the gene matches: 9. CDR3: CASSLEAGVPFYEQYF. The CDR3 nucleotides are TGTGCCAGCAGCTTAGAGGCGGGAGTCCCTTTCTACGAGCAGTACTTC.

The CDR3 DNA follows: TGCAGTGCTAGAGTTGAGGCAGCCAACAATCAGCCCCAGCATTTT. It specifies CSARVEAANNQPQHF. The chain employs TRBV20-1 and TRBJ1-5; D is undetermined. CDR1 DFQATT and CDR2 SNEGSKA come from the germline V gene (reference sequence). The CDR3 is made up of 15 amino acids. V was clipped by 1 base and J by 3 bases, with 13 bases between them.

This chain connects TRBV6-6 to TRBJ1-1; D perhaps matches TRBD1 (5 bases). Germline values: CDR1 MNHNY, CDR2 SVGAGI (reference sequence). There are 18 residues in the CDR3. The V and J ends lost 0 bases and 0 bases respectively, with 17 bases between them. CDR3 in amino acids: CASSYSGGGGVMNTEAFF. The CDR3 nucleotides are TGTGCCAGCAGTTACTCTGGGGGTGGAGGGGTGATGAACACTGAAGCTTTCTTT.

The chain couples TRBV28 to TRBJ1-5; D gene unclear. The V end lost 2 bases, the J end lost 5 bases, and 13 bases lay between the germline ends. The germline V gene has CDR1 MDHEN and CDR2 SYDVKM. This CDR3 comprises 15 residues. CDR3 sequence (DNA): TGTGCCAGCAGTTTACTGGGAACGGTAGATCAGCCCCAGCATTTT. Protein sequence: CASSLLGTVDQPQHF. The full variable domain, in which reference TRBV28 and TRBJ1-5 provide the parts outside the CDR3, is DVKVTQSSRYLVKRTGEKVFLECVQDMDHENMFWYRQDPGLGLRLIYFSYDVKMKEKGDIPEGYSVSREKKERFSLILESASTNQTSMYLCASSLLGTVDQPQHFGDGTRLSIL.

This clonotype has a handful of counts. V usage is TRBV28 and J usage is TRBJ1-2; 11 bases match TRBD1. Unmatched junction bases numbered 8, after V lost 5 bases and J lost 3 bases. This CDR3 spans 16 amino acids. Germline V gene sequence: CDR1 MDHEN, CDR2 SYDVKM. The CDR3 bases are TGTGCCAGCAGTCGCAAGGGACAGGGGGTATACTATGGCTACACCTTC. Protein product: CASSRKGQGVYYGYTF.

Many counts were recorded for this clonotype. V usage is TRBV7-9 and J usage is TRBJ2-5; D is ambiguous. The germline gives CDR1 SEHNR, CDR2 FQNEAQ (reference sequence). The CDR3 is 13 residues long. V lost 1 base and J lost 2, with 5 bases in between. The CDR3 spells CASSLVHQETQYF. The CDR3 DNA is TGTGCCAGCAGCTTAGTACATCAAGAGACCCAGTACTTC. Full variable domain (outside the CDR3, taken from reference TRBV7-9 and TRBJ2-5): DTGVSQNPRHKITKRGQNVTFRCDPISEHNRLYWYRQTLGQGPEFLTYFQNEAQLEKSRLLSDRFSAERPKGSFSTLEIQRTEQGDSAMYLCASSLVHQETQYFGPGTRLLVL.

The chain recombines TRBV20-1 with TRBJ2-1; 8 nucleotides match TRBD2. The V segment lost 0 bases and the J segment 4 bases; nucleotides outside the gene matches: 8. Germline CDR1 and CDR2: DFQATT and SNEGSKA (reference sequence). The CDR3 is made up of 16 amino acids. The CDR3 nucleotides are TGCAGTGCTAGAGATTCCGGCGGGGGGTCATACAATGAGCAGTTCTTC. Its translation: CSARDSGGGSYNEQFF.

The rearrangement joins TRBV7-9 to TRBJ1-2; D gene ambiguous. CDR3 length: 14 amino acids. Trimming took 5 bases from V and 5 from J, leaving 15 bases between them. Germline assignment: CDR1 SEHNR and CDR2 FQNEAQ (reference sequence). For the CDR3, the DNA is TGTGCCAGCAGCGGAGGGTGGCGAGGGTATGGCTACACCTTC. It codes for CASSGGWRGYGYTF.

This clonotype was detected a few times. The chain couples TRBV6-5 to TRBJ2-1; the match to TRBD2 covers 10 bases. CDR3 length: 15 amino acids. V lost 8 bases to trimming and J lost 7 bases; unmatched junction nucleotides: 11. Germline lookup yields CDR1 MNHEY and CDR2 SVGAGI. The CDR3, as DNA: TGTGCCAGCGGCGAGAGCGGGGGGGCCAGGAATGAGCAGTTCTTC. Translation gives CASGESGGARNEQFF.

A few counts support this clonotype. DNA for the CDR3: TGCGCCAGCAGTGAGAGCCCCGACCCATACGAGCAGTACTTC. Protein product: CASSESPDPYEQYF. The chain couples TRBV10-2 to TRBJ2-7; D is ambiguous. The CDR3 runs to 14 residues. Trimming removed 2 bases from V and 4 bases from J, with 12 bases in between. Per germline, CDR1 WSHSY and CDR2 SAAADI.

This chain's CDR3 is CASSIVWAGGGQPQHF. The CDR3 DNA reads as TGTGCCAGTAGTATAGTATGGGCAGGGGGCGGTCAGCCCCAGCATTTT. The chain joins TRBV19 to TRBJ1-5; 8 bases agree with TRBD1. Germline CDR1 reads LNHDA; CDR2 reads SQIVND (reference sequence). Trimming removed 1 base from V and 6 bases from J; junction bases left unmatched: 8. The CDR3 is 16 amino acids.

This chain joins TRBV6-6 and TRBJ2-2; 9 bases are a match to TRBD1. This CDR3 region has 15 residues. The germline gives CDR1 MNHNY, CDR2 SVGAGI (reference sequence). V trimming: 5 bases; J trimming: 10 bases; junction bases outside the gene matches: 11. The CDR3 sequence: CASSPGQGFTVELFF. The CDR3 nucleotides are TGTGCCAGCAGTCCGGGACAGGGTTTCACGGTGGAGCTGTTTTTT.

The chain couples TRBV7-6 to TRBJ2-3; D call uncertain. Trimming removed 2 bases at V and 4 bases at J, with 13 bases between. The CDR3 extends over 15 amino acids. Germline CDR1 reads SGHVS; CDR2 reads FNYEAQ. As DNA, the CDR3 is TGTGCCAGCAGCTTATCTCTTCAAGGGCCAGATACGCAGTATTTT. This codes for CASSLSLQGPDTQYF.

The chain is built from TRBV28 and TRBJ1-4; 9 bases agree with TRBD1. The CDR3 has 12 amino acids. The V and J ends lost 7 bases and 15 bases, in that order; junction bases with no gene match: 9. Germline V gene sequence: CDR1 MDHEN, CDR2 SYDVKM. The CDR3 nucleotides read TGTGCCAGCACCTCAGGACAGGGGAGAATGTTTTTT. It translates to CASTSGQGRMFF.

The chain carries TRBV28 and TRBJ1-5, with D possibly matching TRBD1 (5 bases). The ends were cut back, 8 bases at V and 2 bases at J, with 10 bases in the middle. CDR1 and CDR2 from the germline V gene are MDHEN and SYDVKM. The CDR3 contains 13 residues. The CDR3: CASGPGRNQPQHF. CDR3 in DNA: TGTGCCAGCGGACCGGGGCGCAATCAGCCCCAGCATTTT.

This clonotype has a count of ten or more. This chain connects TRBV7-2 to TRBJ2-3; 8 bases match TRBD2. There are 15 residues in the CDR3. Germline lookup yields CDR1 SGHTA and CDR2 FQGNSA. V lost 3 bases and J lost 3; bases outside the gene matches: 5. CDR3 DNA: TGTGCCAGCAGCTTCCGGGGGGGGCCTACAGATACGCAGTATTTT. Its translation is CASSFRGGPTDTQYF.

This chain uses TRBV10-2 with TRBJ1-5; tentative D call: TRBD1 (5 bases). CDR1 and CDR2 from the germline V gene are WSHSY and SAAADI. The length of the CDR3 is 17 residues. V gave up 5 bases and J gave up 2 bases, with 19 bases separating them. The CDR3 DNA sequence: TGCGCCAGCAGTACGGCCCAGGCGGGGGTAGGCAATCAGCCCCAGCATTTT. Encoded protein: CASSTAQAGVGNQPQHF.

The J gene is TRBJ2-1, the V gene TRBV4-1; possible D gene TRBD2, 6 bases. CDR3 length: 15 residues. The germline gives CDR1 MGHRA, CDR2 YSYEKL. The V end was cut by 3 bases, the J end by 7 bases, with 16 bases between. CDR3 nucleotides: TGCGCCAGCAGCCATTGGGGGGACTGGGGTAATGAGCAGTTCTTC. Translation: CASSHWGDWGNEQFF.

For this clonotype: Being one base from a much bigger clone, this may be a read error. The chain couples TRBV7-2 to TRBJ1-4; the D is unclear. The CDR3 has 15 residues. CDR1 SGHTA and CDR2 FQGNSA come from the germline V gene. The CDR3 protein is CASSLVRGKSENLFF. CDR3 DNA: TGTGCCAGCAGCTTAGTCCGGGGTAAAAGCGAAAATCTGTTTTTT.

This clonotype was detected ten times or more. The chain couples TRBV6-1 to TRBJ2-7; the D gene is possibly TRBD1 (6 bases). The CDR3 is made up of 14 amino acids. With 5 bases removed from V and 2 bases from J, the gap between germline ends came to 13 bases. Germline CDR1 reads MNHNS; CDR2 reads SASEGT. The CDR3, as DNA: TGTGCCAGCAGTATGTCCCCAGGGGCCTACGAGCAGTACTTC. This encodes CASSMSPGAYEQYF.